The clone carrying this T cell receptor beta chain was counted at least ten times. This sample is part of a study of human T cells and chemical hapten exposure. Looking at the study overall: Across samples, TCR yields varied, mostly owing to small differences in pooled library volumes.

Documented time point: healthy volunteer bleed at 2 weeks. It was from unfractionated whole blood that total RNA was extracted. In the authors' workflow: The number of TCRs in each sample had a median of approximately 99,000 and spanned about 23,224 to 690,600. TCRdb redid the calling of the RACE reads with MiXCR, one entry per CDR3 protein. These V and J calls rely on TCRdb rather than the paper's analysis. Here the sample spans about 45,000 distinct CDR3 sequences, 4.3% being singletons. Trimming left V 4 bases short and J 2 bases short, with 10 bases between. Germline V gives CDR1 SGHRS, CDR2 YFSETQ. The CDR3 runs to 15 residues.

The genes are TRBV5-1 and TRBJ2-6; weak D call: TRBD2 (5 bases). The specimen was whole blood. The source is a female donor in good health. Some clones in this sample may be carry-over from other donors' samples. The DNA for the CDR3 is TGCGCCAGCAGCGTAGAGGGAGCTGGGGCCAACGTCCTGACTTTC. It translates to CASSVEGAGANVLTF.